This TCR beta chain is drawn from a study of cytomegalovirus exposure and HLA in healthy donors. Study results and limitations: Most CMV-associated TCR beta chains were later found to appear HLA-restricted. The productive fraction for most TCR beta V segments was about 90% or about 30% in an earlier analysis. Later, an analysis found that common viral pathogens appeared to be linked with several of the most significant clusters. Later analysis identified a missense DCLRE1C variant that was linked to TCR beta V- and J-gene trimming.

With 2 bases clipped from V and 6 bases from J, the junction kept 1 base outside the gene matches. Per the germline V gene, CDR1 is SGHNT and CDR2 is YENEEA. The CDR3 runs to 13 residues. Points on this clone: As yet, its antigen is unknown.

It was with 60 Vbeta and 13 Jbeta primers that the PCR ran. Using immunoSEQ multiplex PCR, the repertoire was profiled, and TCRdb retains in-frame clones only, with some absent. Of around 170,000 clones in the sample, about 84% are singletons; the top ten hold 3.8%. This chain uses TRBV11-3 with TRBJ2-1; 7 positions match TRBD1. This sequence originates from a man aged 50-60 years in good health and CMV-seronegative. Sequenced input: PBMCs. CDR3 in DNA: TGTGCCAGCAGCTTAAGGACAGGCAATGAGCAGTTCTTC. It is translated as CASSLRTGNEQFF.